One and the same sample provided the 18 T cell receptor beta chains below, sequenced in a study of tumor-infiltrating lymphocytes in primary liver carcinoma. Alongside blood RNA obtained from unsorted whole blood, germline DNA was also extracted. Synthesis of TCR beta cDNA was carried out from 450 to 500 ng total RNA with a constant-region primer. ARM-PCR was slightly modified, and three nested multiplex PCR rounds with it gave rise to the TCR beta libraries. With TRBV1-TRBV30 forward primers and a C-beta reverse primer, the first two PCR rounds were run for roughly 10 cycles each. TCRdb recomputed calls from the multiplex PCR reads with MiXCR, one row per CDR3 protein. Of 150,000 to 200,000 distinct CDR3 sequences in the sample, 65% were seen once. The source material was peripheral blood. Receptor source: an older woman with primary liver carcinoma and hepatitis B virus infection.

In regard to this clonotype: Given the absence of the conserved phenylalanine or tryptophan at the CDR3 end, a read error is likely. The rearrangement joins TRBV6-1 to TRBJ2-7, with D possibly TRBD1 on 6 matching bases. The CDR3 has 14 amino acids. Trimming took off 1 base at V and 2 bases at J, with 9 bases between the two ends. The germline CDR1 and CDR2 sequences are MNHNS and SASEGT. CDR3 in amino acids: CASSEVAGAYEQYS. The CDR3, as DNA: TGTGCCAGCAGTGAAGTGGCAGGGGCCTACGAGCAGTACTCC.

Comment on this clonotype: The junction shows a germline mismatch at one end, possibly a read error. The chain joins TRBV12-3 or TRBV12-4 to TRBJ2-7, with 8 bases fitting TRBD1. The length of the CDR3 is 13 residues. The CDR3 loop is CASNSSGDREQYF. Written as DNA, the CDR3 is TGTGCTAGCAATTCGTCAGGGGACAGGGAGCAGTACTTC.

Of note for this clonotype: A junction end diverges from the germline sequence, so it may reflect a read error. This chain connects TRBV11-2 to TRBJ1-5; possible D gene TRBD1, 5 bases. Germline lookup yields CDR1 SGHAT and CDR2 FQNNGV. CDR3 length equals 15 residues. The CDR3 loop is CASSLDPWGNQPQHF. CDR3 in DNA: TGTGCCAGCAGCTTAGATCCATGGGGCAATCAGCCGCAGCATTTT.

A remark on this clonotype: One junction end disagrees with the germline gene, perhaps due to a read error. This sequence joins TRBV24-1 and TRBJ1-5; D call uncertain. The CDR3 spans 16 residues. The germline V gene has CDR1 KGHDR and CDR2 SFDVKD. CDR3 bases: TGTACCACCAGTGATTTGGCGGTCCCCCAGGACCAGCCCCAGCATTTT. The encoded protein is CTTSDLAVPQDQPQHF.

With regard to this clonotype: A read error may produce the germline difference seen at one junction end. The J gene is TRBJ1-5, the V gene TRBV5-1; 7 bases agree with TRBD1. In germline, CDR1 is SGHRS, CDR2 YFSETQ. The CDR3 is 14 amino acids. The CDR3 loop is CASSTGSVNQLQHF. In nucleotides, the CDR3 is TGCGCCAGCTCGACAGGGAGCGTCAATCAGCTCCAGCATTTT.

The chain uses TRBV7-8 and TRBJ1-1; D unresolved. Trimming left V 6 bases short and J 0 bases short, with 14 bases between. The CDR3 is 15 amino acids. The V gene's germline CDR1 is SGHVS and CDR2 FQNEAQ. CDR3 sequence (DNA): TGTGCCAGCAGTATACTAGGAGCGATGAACACTGAAGCTTTCTTT. Amino acid sequence: CASSILGAMNTEAFF.

The chain couples TRBV11-2 to TRBJ2-3, with 9 bases matching TRBD1. There are 15 residues in the CDR3. The junction had 9 bases not matched to a gene; V was cut back by 7 bases and J by 4 bases. Germline V gene sequence: CDR1 SGHAT, CDR2 FQNNGV. The CDR3 DNA reads TGTGCCAGCATCACAGGGACAGGGCTGGCAGATACGCAGTATTTT. Its translation: CASITGTGLADTQYF.

This clonotype was seen repeatedly, ten times or more. The chain uses TRBV6-1 and TRBJ1-3, with no clear D. The CDR3 is 17 amino acids. Germline CDR1 MNHNS, CDR2 SASEGT. V dropped 2 bases and J dropped 4 bases, with 18 bases sitting between them. CDR3 DNA: TGTGCCAGCAGTGAATGGGGTGCGAAGAGGTCGGGAAACACCATATATTTT. It encodes CASSEWGAKRSGNTIYF.

Concerning this clonotype itself: The junction departs from germline at one end; a sequencing error may be responsible. The J gene is TRBJ2-7, the V gene TRBV11-2; 12 bases map to TRBD2. The length of the CDR3 is 17 residues. The V gene's germline CDR1 is SGHAT and CDR2 FQNNGV. The CDR3, as DNA: TGTGCCAGCAGCCGAAACCGTCAGACTAGCGGGAGATACGAGCGGTACTTC. Residues: CASSRNRQTSGRYERYF.

V is TRBV28 and J is TRBJ2-5; TRBD1 matches 10 bases. The V segment lost 8 bases and the J segment 5 bases; nucleotides outside the gene matches: 11. This CDR3 has 15 amino acids. The germline CDR1 and CDR2 sequences are MDHEN and SYDVKM. The CDR3 loop reads CASWRSGQGGETQYF. CDR3 sequence (DNA): TGTGCCAGCTGGAGAAGCGGACAGGGGGGGGAGACCCAGTACTTC.

Concerning this clonotype: This may be a read error: a much more frequent sequence differs by one nucleotide. The V and J genes are TRBV4-1 and TRBJ1-4, with D perhaps matching TRBD1 (5 bases). The CDR3 has 14 amino acids. Per germline, CDR1 MGHRA and CDR2 YSYEKL. CDR3 bases: TGCGCCAGCCGGGACTTCAGGGAGATTGGAAAACTGTCTTTT. Translating it yields CASRDFREIGKLSF.

To note about this clonotype: Since the CDR3 does not end with the conserved phenylalanine or tryptophan, this likely comes from a read error. The chain links TRBV29-1 to TRBJ1-1; 7 nucleotides line up with TRBD1. The CDR3 spans 13 residues. The germline CDR1 and CDR2 sequences are SQVTM and ANQGSEA. CDR3 DNA sequence: TGTAGCGTTTGGACAGGCATGAACACTGAAGCTTTCCTT. Amino acids: CSVWTGMNTEAFL.

This clonotype has a count of ten or more. The chain has TRBV12-3 or TRBV12-4 and TRBJ2-6; 9 bases are a match to TRBD1. The V segment lost 2 bases and the J segment 4 bases; nucleotides outside the gene matches: 9. This CDR3 has 18 residues. The CDR3 sequence is CASSLLPGQGAGANVLTF. In nucleotides, the CDR3 is TGTGCCAGCAGTTTACTCCCGGGACAGGGAGCAGGGGCCAACGTCCTGACTTTC.

The CDR3 spells CSVAGHLAAVAYEQYF. CDR3 nucleotide sequence: TGCAGCGTTGCCGGGCACCTGGCGGCAGTAGCCTACGAGCAGTACTTC. The V call is TRBV29-1, the J call TRBJ2-7; no clear D gene. The CDR3 has 16 residues. Germline V lookup: CDR1 SQVTM, CDR2 ANQGSEA. The ends were cut back, 4 bases at V and 2 bases at J, with 21 bases in the middle.

This clonotype was seen ten or more times. This chain connects TRBV6-6 to TRBJ2-5; the match to TRBD2 covers 10 bases. V lost 6 bases and J lost 9; bases outside the gene matches: 19. CDR1 and CDR2 (germline): MNHNY, SVGAGI (reference sequence). There are 17 residues in the CDR3. The CDR3 DNA is TGTGCCAGCAGCCCCGGGGGTGGAACTAGCGGGATCATGGCCCAGTACTTC. Amino acid sequence: CASSPGGGTSGIMAQYF.

In its sample, this clonotype was seen many times. The chain combines TRBV4-2 with TRBJ2-3; D is uncertain. The CDR3 consists of 11 residues. Germline V CDR1 and CDR2: LGHNA, YNFKEQ. V was cut by 1 base and J by 6 bases, with 2 bases left in between. CDR3 sequence: CASSQVDTQYF. CDR3 nucleotides: TGTGCCAGCAGCCAAGTGGATACGCAGTATTTT.

Worth noting for this clonotype: One junction end does not reproduce the germline sequence, and a read error may be involved. The chain combines TRBV11-2 with TRBJ1-2, with D possibly TRBD1 on 5 matching bases. The CDR3 has 14 amino acids. The V gene's germline CDR1 is SGHAT and CDR2 FQNNGV. The CDR3 is CASCRGGSSYGYTF. CDR3 coding DNA: TGTGCCAGCTGCCGGGGCGGGAGCTCCTATGGCTACACATTC.

The chain links TRBV30 to TRBJ2-7, with D possibly matching TRBD2 (5 bases). Deletions cut 4 bases from V and 5 bases from J, with 15 bases between. CDR3 size: 13 residues. CDR1 is GTSNPN, CDR2 SVGIG, per germline (reference sequence). CDR3 DNA: TGTGCCTGGACTGGAGACTTCGGGGACGAGCAGTACTTC. Its translation: CAWTGDFGDEQYF. Full variable domain (missing parts from reference TRBV30 and TRBJ2-7): SQTIHQWPATLVQPVGSPLSLECTVEGTSNPNLYWYRQAAGRGLQLLFYSVGIGQISSEVPQNLSASRPQDRQFILSSKKLLLSDSGFYLCAWTGDFGDEQYFGPGTRLTVT.